This T cell receptor beta chain was observed in a study of blood T cell repertoires in COVID-19. Turning to the study itself: The United States, Italy and Spain were the sources of the acute and convalescent COVID-19 samples. The analysed material was cDNA or gDNA that came from T cells, B-cell-depleted T cells, or PBMCs.

The V segment lost 5 bases and the J segment 2 bases; nucleotides outside the gene matches: 6. Germline lookup yields CDR1 MNHEY and CDR2 SVGAGI. The CDR3 totals 15 residues. How the authors handled the data: From reference gene primer amplification, estimates of nucleated cell counts were derived. Only in-frame clones appear in the TCRdb table, and some are missing; sequencing was by immunoSEQ multiplex PCR. V, J and clone size are taken as reported in that table, and D and trimming were inferred from the DNA itself. The sample carries around 58,000 clones, approximately 82% recorded once. This clone was picked up one time.

The chain couples TRBV6-5 to TRBJ2-3; TRBD2 matches at 8 bases. Sample: peripheral blood. This clonotype originated in a human donor in a cohort sampled during active COVID-19. CDR3 protein: CASSITTSDTDTQYF. For the CDR3, the DNA is TGTGCCAGCAGTATTACGACTAGCGACACAGATACGCAGTATTTT.